This is a list of T cell receptor beta chains from one sample in a study of blood T cells in healthy people across ages. TCRdb fed the 5' RACE reads into MiXCR, producing one record per CDR3 protein. The table records about 570,000 distinct CDR3 sequences, about a quarter of them present only once. The sample was also linked to a second study, of T cells of mothers and their children.

Material for sequencing was blood. These receptors were taken from a boy aged 2 to 10 in good health. CDR3s include the opening cysteine and the closing phenylalanine or tryptophan. Fields, in order: V gene, J gene, clone size, D gene, CDR3 protein, CDR3 DNA. A D gene is named only where the DNA matches it firmly. Size values are once, few and many counts, or a class for expanded clones, and some rows have none.

V: TRBV12-3/TRBV12-4; J: TRBJ1-2; size: NA; D: NA; CDR3: CASSPGLGNYGYTF; DNA: TGTGCCAGCAGCCCAGGGCTTGGCAACTATGGCTACACCTTC
V: TRBV6-1; J: TRBJ2-5; size: few; D: TRBD1; CDR3: CASSEDVWTGQETQYF; DNA: TGTGCCAGCAGTGAAGACGTATGGACAGGCCAAGAGACCCAGTACTTC
V: TRBV6-1; J: TRBJ2-3; size: NA; D: TRBD1; CDR3: CASIGQGLTDTQYF; DNA: TGTGCCAGCATCGGACAGGGGCTCACAGATACGCAGTATTTT
V: TRBV11-3; J: TRBJ2-1; size: many; D: TRBD2; CDR3: CASSPGLAGNEQFF; DNA: TGTGCCAGCAGCCCCGGACTAGCGGGGAATGAGCAGTTCTTC
V: TRBV29-1; J: TRBJ2-1; size: NA; D: NA; CDR3: CSVMISWGEQFF; DNA: TGCAGCGTTATGATCTCCTGGGGTGAGCAGTTCTTC
V: TRBV7-6; J: TRBJ2-5; size: NA; D: NA; CDR3: CASSKAQETQYF; DNA: TGTGCCAGCAGCAAGGCCCAAGAGACCCAGTACTTC
V: TRBV2; J: TRBJ2-1; size: NA; D: NA; CDR3: CASSGTSLNNNEQFF; DNA: TGTGCCAGCAGTGGTACTAGCTTAAATAACAATGAGCAGTTCTTC
V: TRBV7-2; J: TRBJ2-7; size: NA; D: TRBD2; CDR3: CASSLSAGTSSYEQYF; DNA: TGTGCCAGCAGCTTAAGCGCCGGGACTAGCTCCTACGAGCAGTACTTC
V: TRBV6-2/TRBV6-3; J: TRBJ2-5; size: NA; D: NA; CDR3: CASRPSGLARETQYF; DNA: TGTGCCAGCAGACCCTCGGGACTCGCCCGGGAGACCCAGTACTTC
V: TRBV28; J: TRBJ1-4; size: NA; D: TRBD1; CDR3: CASSSSGTDNEKLFF; DNA: TGTGCCAGCAGTTCATCCGGGACAGATAATGAAAAACTGTTTTTT
V: TRBV12-3/TRBV12-4; J: TRBJ1-1; size: NA; D: NA; CDR3: CASSLEGVRGTEAFF; DNA: TGTGCCAGCAGTTTGGAGGGGGTTCGTGGTACTGAAGCTTTCTTT
V: TRBV2; J: TRBJ1-6; size: NA; D: NA; CDR3: CATERVRYNSPLHF; DNA: TGTGCCACCGAGAGGGTTCGCTATAATTCACCCCTCCACTTT
V: TRBV4-2; J: TRBJ2-3; size: NA; D: NA; CDR3: CASSPWLAAGTDTQYF; DNA: TGCGCCAGCAGCCCCTGGTTGGCGGCTGGCACAGATACGCAGTATTTT
V: TRBV19; J: TRBJ2-7; size: NA; D: NA; CDR3: CASSMRDEQYF; DNA: TGTGCCAGTAGTATGAGGGACGAGCAGTACTTC
V: TRBV20-1; J: TRBJ2-1; size: once; D: TRBD2; CDR3: CSAKDSRGEYNEQFF; DNA: TGCAGTGCTAAGGACTCCCGGGGGGAGTACAATGAGCAGTTCTTC
V: TRBV29-1; J: TRBJ1-2; size: few; D: NA; CDR3: CSVTRGYGYTF; DNA: TGCAGCGTAACCCGTGGCTATGGCTACACCTTC
V: TRBV5-1; J: TRBJ2-7; size: few; D: NA; CDR3: CASSKDGTAFGQYF; DNA: TGCGCCAGCAGCAAGGACGGGACCGCCTTCGGGCAGTACTTC
V: TRBV4-1; J: TRBJ2-3; size: few; D: NA; CDR3: CASSQERAADTQYF; DNA: TGCGCCAGCAGCCAAGAGCGAGCTGCAGATACGCAGTATTTT
V: TRBV4-1; J: TRBJ1-2; size: NA; D: TRBD1; CDR3: CASSQDWAGQGEGYTF; DNA: TGCGCCAGCAGCCAAGATTGGGCCGGACAGGGCGAGGGCTACACCTTC
V: TRBV6-5; J: TRBJ2-7; size: few; D: TRBD2; CDR3: CASSYGVAGTYEQYF; DNA: TGTGCCAGCAGTTACGGGGTAGCGGGAACCTACGAGCAGTACTTC
V: TRBV29-1; J: TRBJ1-2; size: NA; D: TRBD1; CDR3: CSVEGFTGDNYGYTF; DNA: TGCAGCGTTGAAGGGTTCACAGGGGACAACTATGGCTACACCTTC
V: TRBV11-2; J: TRBJ2-5; size: few; D: NA; CDR3: CASSPSLAVQETQYF; DNA: TGTGCCAGCAGCCCATCGCTGGCCGTGCAAGAGACCCAGTACTTC
V: TRBV7-9; J: TRBJ2-7; size: NA; D: NA; CDR3: CASSSTGQSAGRGEQYF; DNA: TGTGCCAGCAGCTCTACGGGACAAAGTGCAGGTAGAGGCGAGCAGTACTTC
V: TRBV27; J: TRBJ2-7; size: NA; D: TRBD1; CDR3: CASGDRGPYEQYF; DNA: TGTGCCAGCGGAGACAGGGGCCCCTACGAGCAGTACTTC
V: TRBV27; J: TRBJ1-2; size: few; D: TRBD1; CDR3: CATLGGTGINYGYTF; DNA: TGTGCCACCCTTGGGGGGACAGGGATTAACTATGGCTACACCTTC